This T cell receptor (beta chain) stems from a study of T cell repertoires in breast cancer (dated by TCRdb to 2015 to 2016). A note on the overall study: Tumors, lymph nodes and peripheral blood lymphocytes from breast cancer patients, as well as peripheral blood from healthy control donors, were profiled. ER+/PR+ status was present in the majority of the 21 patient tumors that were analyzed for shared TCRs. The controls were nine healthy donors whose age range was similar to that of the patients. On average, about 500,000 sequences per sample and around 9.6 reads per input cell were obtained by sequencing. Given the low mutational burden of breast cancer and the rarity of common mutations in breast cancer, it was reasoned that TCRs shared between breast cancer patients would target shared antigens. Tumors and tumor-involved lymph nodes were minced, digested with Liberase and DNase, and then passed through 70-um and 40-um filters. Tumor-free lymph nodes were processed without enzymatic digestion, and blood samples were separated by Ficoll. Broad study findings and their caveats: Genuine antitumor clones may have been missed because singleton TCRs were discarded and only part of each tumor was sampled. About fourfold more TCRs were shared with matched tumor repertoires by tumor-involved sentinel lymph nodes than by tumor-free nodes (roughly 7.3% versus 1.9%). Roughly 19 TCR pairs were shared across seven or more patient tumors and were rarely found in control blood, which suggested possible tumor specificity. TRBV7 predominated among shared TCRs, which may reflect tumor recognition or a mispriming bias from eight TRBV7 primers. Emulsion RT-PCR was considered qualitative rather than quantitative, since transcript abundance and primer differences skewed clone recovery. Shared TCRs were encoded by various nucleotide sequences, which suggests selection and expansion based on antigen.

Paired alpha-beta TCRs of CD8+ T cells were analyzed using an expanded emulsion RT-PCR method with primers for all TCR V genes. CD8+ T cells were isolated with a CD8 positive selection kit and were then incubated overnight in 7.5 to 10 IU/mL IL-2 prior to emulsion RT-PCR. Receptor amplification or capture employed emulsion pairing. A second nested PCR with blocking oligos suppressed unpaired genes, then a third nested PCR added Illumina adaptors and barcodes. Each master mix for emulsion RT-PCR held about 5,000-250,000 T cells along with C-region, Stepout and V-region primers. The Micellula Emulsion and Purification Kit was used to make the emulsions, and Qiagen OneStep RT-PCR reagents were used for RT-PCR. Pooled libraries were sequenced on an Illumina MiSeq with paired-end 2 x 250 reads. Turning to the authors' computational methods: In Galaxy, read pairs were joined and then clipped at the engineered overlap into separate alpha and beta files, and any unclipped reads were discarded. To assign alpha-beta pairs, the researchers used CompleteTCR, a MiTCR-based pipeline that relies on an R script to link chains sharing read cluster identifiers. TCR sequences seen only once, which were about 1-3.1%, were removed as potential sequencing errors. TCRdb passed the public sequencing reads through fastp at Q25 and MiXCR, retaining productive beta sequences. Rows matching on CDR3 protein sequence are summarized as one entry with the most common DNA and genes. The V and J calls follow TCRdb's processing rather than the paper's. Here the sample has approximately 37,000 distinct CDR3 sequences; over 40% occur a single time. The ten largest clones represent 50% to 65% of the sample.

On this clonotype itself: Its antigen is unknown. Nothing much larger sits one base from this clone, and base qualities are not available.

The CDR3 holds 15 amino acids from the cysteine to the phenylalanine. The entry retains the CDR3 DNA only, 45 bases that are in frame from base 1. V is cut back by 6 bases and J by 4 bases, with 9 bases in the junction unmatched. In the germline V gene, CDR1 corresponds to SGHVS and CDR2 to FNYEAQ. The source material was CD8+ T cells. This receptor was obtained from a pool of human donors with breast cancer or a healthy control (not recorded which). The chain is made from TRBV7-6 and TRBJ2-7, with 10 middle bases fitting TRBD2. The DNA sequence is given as TGTGCCAGCAGGGCCGGGACTAGCGCCTGGTACGAGCAGTACTTC. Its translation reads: CASRAGTSAWYEQYF.